These T cell receptor beta chains were read from a single sample in a study of quantifying T cell responses using KT2 cells. TCRdb reanalysed the UMI-ligation and nested PCR reads using MiXCR and keeps one entry per CDR3 protein. The table records tens of thousands of distinct CDR3 sequences, over 9% of them present only once. Sequencing was done on a sample of PBMCs spiked with cells of the T cell clone KT2. The receptors were gathered from a human donor. Each CDR3 is given with its conserved first and last residue. The D gene is left open where the match is weak. Size tells how often a clone was seen (once, few, many) or the class of an expanded clone, and some rows leave it out.

CDR3nt: TGTGCCACCAGTGGATGGGTAGCTCAGGGCAATGAGCAGTTCTTC
CDR3aa: CATSGWVAQGNEQFF
v_gene: TRBV24-1
j_gene: TRBJ2-1
abundance: few
d_gene: .

CDR3nt: TGTGCCAGCTCACCACTATCTCAACAGGGCGGTGGGGAGCTGTTTTTT
CDR3aa: CASSPLSQQGGGELFF
v_gene: TRBV18
j_gene: TRBJ2-2
abundance: .
d_gene: .

CDR3nt: TGTGCCAGCAGTTTCGACGGAGCTAACTATGGCTACACCTTC
CDR3aa: CASSFDGANYGYTF
v_gene: TRBV12-3/TRBV12-4
j_gene: TRBJ1-2
abundance: many
d_gene: .

CDR3nt: TGTGCCAGCAGTTTAGCGGAGGGGTATGGTGTAGCTTTCTTT
CDR3aa: CASSLAEGYGVAFF
v_gene: TRBV12-3/TRBV12-4
j_gene: TRBJ1-1
abundance: .
d_gene: .

CDR3nt: TGCAGTGCTAGGATAGACAGGGGAGGCAATTCACCCCTCCACTTT
CDR3aa: CSARIDRGGNSPLHF
v_gene: TRBV20-1
j_gene: TRBJ1-6
abundance: many
d_gene: TRBD1

CDR3nt: TGTGCCAGTAGCCAAGGCGACACTGAAGCTTTCTTT
CDR3aa: CASSQGDTEAFF
v_gene: TRBV6-5
j_gene: TRBJ1-1
abundance: many
d_gene: .

CDR3nt: TGTGCCAGCAGCTTAACCGGGACTAGCTACGAGCAGTACTTC
CDR3aa: CASSLTGTSYEQYF
v_gene: TRBV7-2
j_gene: TRBJ2-7
abundance: .
d_gene: TRBD2

CDR3nt: TGCGCCAGCAGCCAAGAAGCCGAGCAGTACTTC
CDR3aa: CASSQEAEQYF
v_gene: TRBV4-1
j_gene: TRBJ2-7
abundance: .
d_gene: .

CDR3nt: TGTGCCATCAGTGAGTCATGGGACCCCAACACTGAAGCTTTCTTT
CDR3aa: CAISESWDPNTEAFF
v_gene: TRBV10-3
j_gene: TRBJ1-1
abundance: many
d_gene: .

CDR3nt: TGTGCCAGCAGCTATTATGGCCGCACAGATACGCAGTATTTT
CDR3aa: CASSYYGRTDTQYF
v_gene: TRBV7-9
j_gene: TRBJ2-3
abundance: .
d_gene: .

CDR3nt: TGTGCCAGCAGCTCCCGGGACAGGGAAGGCTACACCTTC
CDR3aa: CASSSRDREGYTF
v_gene: TRBV7-2
j_gene: TRBJ1-2
abundance: few
d_gene: TRBD1

CDR3nt: TGTGCCAGCAGAAGGACAGGCGGGGGCTATGGCTACACCTTC
CDR3aa: CASRRTGGGYGYTF
v_gene: TRBV6-5
j_gene: TRBJ1-2
abundance: many
d_gene: TRBD1

CDR3nt: TGTGCCAGCAGGAACGGGAGGGGGTCCTACGAGCAGTACTTC
CDR3aa: CASRNGRGSYEQYF
v_gene: TRBV28
j_gene: TRBJ2-7
abundance: few
d_gene: TRBD2

CDR3nt: TGCGCCAGCAGCCAGGAGGGCCGCACAGATACGCAGTATTTT
CDR3aa: CASSQEGRTDTQYF
v_gene: TRBV5-1
j_gene: TRBJ2-3
abundance: many
d_gene: .

CDR3nt: TGTGCCAGCAGAATCGGACAGATCAATCAGCCCCAGCATTTT
CDR3aa: CASRIGQINQPQHF
v_gene: TRBV6-1
j_gene: TRBJ1-5
abundance: few
d_gene: .

CDR3nt: TGTGCCAGCAGCTTAGACAGCCAGAACACTGAAGCTTTCTTT
CDR3aa: CASSLDSQNTEAFF
v_gene: TRBV5-4
j_gene: TRBJ1-1
abundance: .
d_gene: .

CDR3nt: TGTGCCTGGAGTCTAACAGCGGCTTCACCCCTCCACTTT
CDR3aa: CAWSLTAASPLHF
v_gene: TRBV30
j_gene: TRBJ1-6
abundance: .
d_gene: .

CDR3nt: TGTGCCACCCAGGACAGTCTCCAGTCCAATCAGCCCCAGCATTTT
CDR3aa: CATQDSLQSNQPQHF
v_gene: TRBV12-3/TRBV12-4
j_gene: TRBJ1-5
abundance: .
d_gene: .

CDR3nt: TGCAGTGCCTCTAGCGGGGATACGCAGTATTTT
CDR3aa: CSASSGDTQYF
v_gene: TRBV20-1
j_gene: TRBJ2-3
abundance: .
d_gene: TRBD2

CDR3nt: TGTGCCAGCAGCACCCGGGACAGTGTCTATGGCTACACCTTC
CDR3aa: CASSTRDSVYGYTF
v_gene: TRBV9
j_gene: TRBJ1-2
abundance: few
d_gene: TRBD1

CDR3nt: TGTGCCAGCAGTGAAGACACCCTCGAGCAGTACTTC
CDR3aa: CASSEDTLEQYF
v_gene: TRBV2
j_gene: TRBJ2-7
abundance: .
d_gene: .

CDR3nt: TGCAGTGCTTATACAGGGGAACCCTACGAGCAGTACTTC
CDR3aa: CSAYTGEPYEQYF
v_gene: TRBV20-1
j_gene: TRBJ2-7
abundance: few
d_gene: TRBD1

CDR3nt: TGTGCCATCAGTGAGTCGGGCCGATTTAGAGGCACAGATACGCAGTATTTT
CDR3aa: CAISESGRFRGTDTQYF
v_gene: TRBV10-3
j_gene: TRBJ2-3
abundance: many
d_gene: .

CDR3nt: TGTGCCAGCAGGGAGAGGGTCGGCAAATCCTACGAGCAGTACTTC
CDR3aa: CASRERVGKSYEQYF
v_gene: TRBV2
j_gene: TRBJ2-7
abundance: .
d_gene: .

CDR3nt: TGCAGTGCTACAACAGAGACAGGGCCTAACACTGAAGCTTTCTTT
CDR3aa: CSATTETGPNTEAFF
v_gene: TRBV20-1
j_gene: TRBJ1-1
abundance: many
d_gene: TRBD1

CDR3nt: TGCGCCAGCAGTCCCGACAGGGGGACAGGCTCCAGCTCCTATAATTCACCCCTCCACTTT
CDR3aa: CASSPDRGTGSSSYNSPLHF
v_gene: TRBV23-1
j_gene: TRBJ1-6
abundance: few
d_gene: TRBD1

CDR3nt: TGTGCCAGCACAGGCAGGGATAGCAATCAGCCCCAGCATTTT
CDR3aa: CASTGRDSNQPQHF
v_gene: TRBV6-2/TRBV6-3
j_gene: TRBJ1-5
abundance: .
d_gene: .

CDR3nt: TGTGCCAGCAGCTTAGGTGGCAGGGGGCGTTCGGAGACCCAGTACTTC
CDR3aa: CASSLGGRGRSETQYF
v_gene: TRBV11-2
j_gene: TRBJ2-5
abundance: .
d_gene: TRBD1

CDR3nt: TGCAGTGCTAGTAATGGGGTGAGCAATCAGCCCCAGCATTTT
CDR3aa: CSASNGVSNQPQHF
v_gene: TRBV20-1
j_gene: TRBJ1-5
abundance: few
d_gene: .

CDR3nt: TGTGCCAGCAGCCCGACGCGGGGGCGCCCTGGCTACACCTTC
CDR3aa: CASSPTRGRPGYTF
v_gene: TRBV12-3/TRBV12-4
j_gene: TRBJ1-2
abundance: .
d_gene: .

CDR3nt: TGCGCCAGCAGTGAGGGGGACAGGGTGACCACAGATACGCAGTATTTT
CDR3aa: CASSEGDRVTTDTQYF
v_gene: TRBV10-1
j_gene: TRBJ2-3
abundance: .
d_gene: TRBD1

CDR3nt: TGTGCCAGCAGCTTAAGGGCACAATCCAGTGGCTACACCTTC
CDR3aa: CASSLRAQSSGYTF
v_gene: TRBV7-2
j_gene: TRBJ1-2
abundance: medium-sized
d_gene: .

CDR3nt: TGTGCCAGCAGCCAAGGAAACAGGGATTATGGCTACACCTTC
CDR3aa: CASSQGNRDYGYTF
v_gene: TRBV3-1
j_gene: TRBJ1-2
abundance: few
d_gene: .

CDR3nt: TGTGCCAGCAGCCGTTCATATACAGATACGCAGTATTTT
CDR3aa: CASSRSYTDTQYF
v_gene: TRBV14
j_gene: TRBJ2-3
abundance: many
d_gene: .